These T cell receptor beta chains were read from a single sample in a study of blood T cell repertoires in COVID-19. Using immunoSEQ multiplex PCR, the repertoire was profiled, and TCRdb retains in-frame clones only, with some absent. This table has approximately 100,000 clones, about nine tenths appearing once. Sequenced input: peripheral blood. All receptors come from a man aged 50 or older with acute or convalescent COVID-19. CDR3s include the opening cysteine and the closing phenylalanine or tryptophan. The D gene is left open where the match is weak. Size is stated for part of the rows, as once, few or many counts, or as a class when the clone is expanded.

>TRBJ2-7|TRBD2|TRBV5-1|.
TGCGCCAGCAGCTTGGGGCGCGGGGGCGAGCAGTACTTC
CASSLGRGGEQYF
>TRBJ1-4|.|TRBV11-2|.
TGTGCCAGCAGCCCAACGGGCGGGGTTGAAAAACTGTTTTTT
CASSPTGGVEKLFF
>TRBJ1-5|TRBD1|TRBV2|.
TGTGCCAGCAGCGAGGACAGGTTACTGAATCAGCCCCAGCATTTT
CASSEDRLLNQPQHF
>TRBJ2-7|TRBD2|TRBV19|.
TGTGCCAGTAGGGTATCTAGCGGGGGGCGCTACGAGCAGTACTTC
CASRVSSGGRYEQYF
>TRBJ1-6|.|TRBV3-1/TRBV3-2|.
TGTGCCAGCAGCCAGGCAGATCATTATAATTCACCCCTCCACTTT
CASSQADHYNSPLHF
>TRBJ1-1|TRBD1|TRBV5-8|.
TGTGCCAGCAGTTTGACAGGGGCATACACTGAAGCTTTCTTT
CASSLTGAYTEAFF
>TRBJ2-7|.|TRBV4-3|.
TGCGCCAGCAGCCAAGCGACCGGGACACCCTACGAGCAGTACTTC
CASSQATGTPYEQYF
>TRBJ1-3|.|TRBV18|.
TGTGCCAGCTCGGCCCAGGTACTCTCTGGAAACACCATATATTTT
CASSAQVLSGNTIYF
>TRBJ2-7|TRBD1|TRBV3-1/TRBV3-2|.
TGTGCCAGCAGCCCGCGACAGGGGGCAAGGGAGCAGTACTTC
CASSPRQGAREQYF
>TRBJ1-1|TRBD1|TRBV5-1|.
TGCGCCAGCAGCAGAGGACAGGGTAGCGCTGAAGCTTTCTTT
CASSRGQGSAEAFF
>TRBJ2-7|TRBD2|TRBV6-5|.
TGTGCCAGCAGCGGACTAGCGGGGGGGCCCTACGAGCAGTACTTC
CASSGLAGGPYEQYF
>TRBJ1-2|.|TRBV13|.
TGTGCCAGCAGCTTATGGACGGACTACTATGGCTACACCTTC
CASSLWTDYYGYTF
>TRBJ2-5|.|TRBV7-2|.
TGTGCCAGCAGCTTAGATCGGGAGACCCAGTACTTC
CASSLDRETQYF
>TRBJ2-7|.|TRBV5-5|.
TGTGCCAGCAGTCAGACAGTGCGGGGCTCCTACGAGCAGTACTTC
CASSQTVRGSYEQYF
>TRBJ1-2|.|TRBV18|once
TGTGCCAGCTCACCGACAGGCGGGTATGGCTACACCTTC
CASSPTGGYGYTF
>TRBJ1-5|TRBD1|TRBV18|.
TGTGCCAGCTCACCACTCCCTCGGACAGGCCAATATAGCAATCAGCCCCAGCATTTT
CASSPLPRTGQYSNQPQHF
>TRBJ2-7|.|TRBV7-9|.
TGTGCCAGCAGCTTGGAGGACTACGAGCAGTACTTC
CASSLEDYEQYF
>TRBJ2-2|TRBD2|TRBV4-1|.
TGCGCCAGCAGCCAAGATGGTGGGGGACTAGCAAGCACCGGGGAGCTGTTTTTT
CASSQDGGGLASTGELFF
>TRBJ1-1|.|TRBV5-1|.
TGCGCCAGCAGCCATACAGTGAACACTGAAGCTTTCTTT
CASSHTVNTEAFF
>TRBJ2-5|.|TRBV7-8|.
TGTGCCAGCAGCTTAAGAACAGGGCGGCAAGAGACCCAGTACTTC
CASSLRTGRQETQYF
>TRBJ2-1|TRBD2|TRBV9|.
TGTGCCAGCAGTCTTACTAGCGGGGCTTTTGAGCAGTTCTTC
CASSLTSGAFEQFF
>TRBJ2-4|.|TRBV7-2|once
TGTGCCAGCAGCTTAGAGGGGCCCTCGCGGAACATTCAGTACTTC
CASSLEGPSRNIQYF
>TRBJ1-5|.|TRBV2|.
TGTGCCAGCAGTGAAGGGAGGATTGGGCCCCAGCATTTT
CASSEGRIGPQHF
>TRBJ2-7|TRBD1|TRBV5-8|once
TGTGCCAGCAGCCGCGACAGGGGGTCCCGCTACGAGCAGTACTTC
CASSRDRGSRYEQYF
>TRBJ1-1|.|TRBV18|.
TGTGCCAGCTCCTCGTCCTTGACAGTCATGAACACTGAAGCTTTCTTT
CASSSSLTVMNTEAFF
>TRBJ1-5|.|TRBV6-5|.
TGTGCCAGCAGTTTAGCCCCACTGAATAGCAATCAGCCCCAGCATTTT
CASSLAPLNSNQPQHF
>TRBJ1-5|.|TRBV30|.
TGTGCCTGGACAAAGGGGGGGCAGCCCCAGCATTTT
CAWTKGGQPQHF
>TRBJ2-1|TRBD1|TRBV27|.
TGTGCCAGCAGTACCCGACAGGGCCAATACAATGAGCAGTTCTTC
CASSTRQGQYNEQFF
>TRBJ1-5|TRBD1|TRBV6-6|.
TGTGCCAGCAGTCCCCGTTCCGGGACAGTTTATAGCAATCAGCCCCAGCATTTT
CASSPRSGTVYSNQPQHF
>TRBJ1-5|.|TRBV6-2/TRBV6-3|.
TGTGCCAGCAGTTACCCGCCCGCGGTCAATCAGCCCCAGCATTTT
CASSYPPAVNQPQHF
>TRBJ2-5|TRBD1|TRBV9|.
TGTGCCAGCAGCGGGCGGACAGGGGAAGGGGAGACCCAGTACTTC
CASSGRTGEGETQYF
>TRBJ2-1|.|TRBV4-3|once
TGCGCCAGCAGCCCCTTAGGGGGCTACAATGAGCAGTTCTTC
CASSPLGGYNEQFF
>TRBJ2-7|TRBD1|TRBV7-8|few
TGTGCCAGCACCCCACGAGATGGTGTGTGGGGACAGGGGTACGAGCAGTACTTC
CASTPRDGVWGQGYEQYF
>TRBJ2-1|TRBD1|TRBV5-4|.
TGTGCCAGCAGCTTACCGGGACAGGGAACATATGAGCAGTTCTTC
CASSLPGQGTYEQFF
>TRBJ1-6|.|TRBV4-3|.
TGCGCCAGCAGCCAAGCCTCAGGGGCCGCGGGTAATTCACCCCTCCACTTT
CASSQASGAAGNSPLHF